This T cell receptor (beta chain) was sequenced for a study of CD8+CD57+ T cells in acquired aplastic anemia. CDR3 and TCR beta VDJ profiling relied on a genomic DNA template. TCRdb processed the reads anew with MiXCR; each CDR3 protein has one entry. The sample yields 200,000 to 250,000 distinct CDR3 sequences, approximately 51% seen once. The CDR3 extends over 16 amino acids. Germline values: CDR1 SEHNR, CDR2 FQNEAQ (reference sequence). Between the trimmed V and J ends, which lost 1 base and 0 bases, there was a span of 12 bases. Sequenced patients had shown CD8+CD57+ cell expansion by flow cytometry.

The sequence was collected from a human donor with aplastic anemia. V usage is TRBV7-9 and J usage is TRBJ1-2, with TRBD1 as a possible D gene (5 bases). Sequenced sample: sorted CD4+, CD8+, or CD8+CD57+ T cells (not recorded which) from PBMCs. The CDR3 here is CASSLDLDSTNYGYTF. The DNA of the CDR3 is TGTGCCAGCAGCTTAGATTTAGACAGCACTAACTATGGCTACACCTTC.